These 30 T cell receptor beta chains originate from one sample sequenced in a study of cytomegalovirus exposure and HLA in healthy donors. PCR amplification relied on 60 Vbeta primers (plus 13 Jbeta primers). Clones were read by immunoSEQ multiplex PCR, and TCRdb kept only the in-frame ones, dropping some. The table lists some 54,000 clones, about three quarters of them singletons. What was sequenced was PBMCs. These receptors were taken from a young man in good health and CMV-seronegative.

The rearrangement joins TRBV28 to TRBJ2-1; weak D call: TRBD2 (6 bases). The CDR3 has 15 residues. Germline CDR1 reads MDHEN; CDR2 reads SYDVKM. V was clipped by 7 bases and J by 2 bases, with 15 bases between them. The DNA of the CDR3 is TGTGCCAGCATGACACCGGGACTTCCCTACAATGAGCAGTTCTTC. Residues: CASMTPGLPYNEQFF.

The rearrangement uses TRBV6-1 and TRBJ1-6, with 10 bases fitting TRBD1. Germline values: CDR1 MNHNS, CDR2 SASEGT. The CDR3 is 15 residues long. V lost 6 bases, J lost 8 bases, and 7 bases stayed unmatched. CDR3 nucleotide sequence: TGTGCCAGCAGAGAGGCCGGGACAGGGGATTCACCCCTCCACTTT. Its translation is CASREAGTGDSPLHF.

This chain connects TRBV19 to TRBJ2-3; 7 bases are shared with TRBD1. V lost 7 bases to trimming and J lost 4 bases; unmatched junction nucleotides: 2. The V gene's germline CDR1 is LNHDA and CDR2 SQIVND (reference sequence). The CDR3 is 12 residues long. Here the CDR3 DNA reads TGTGCCAGTAAGGGGGCAGCAGATACGCAGTATTTT. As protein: CASKGAADTQYF.

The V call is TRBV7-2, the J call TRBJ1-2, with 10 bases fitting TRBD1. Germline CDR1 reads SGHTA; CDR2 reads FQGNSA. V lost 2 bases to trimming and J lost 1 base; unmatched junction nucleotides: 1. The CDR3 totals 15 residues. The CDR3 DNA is TGTGCCAGCAGCTTACGGACAGGGGGTAACTATGGCTACACCTTC. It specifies CASSLRTGGNYGYTF.

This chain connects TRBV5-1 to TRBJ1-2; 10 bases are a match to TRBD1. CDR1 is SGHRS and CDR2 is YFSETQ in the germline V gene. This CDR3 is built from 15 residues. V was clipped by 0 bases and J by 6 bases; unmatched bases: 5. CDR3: CASSLGAGTGDGYTF. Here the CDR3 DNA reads TGCGCCAGCAGCTTGGGGGCCGGGACAGGGGATGGCTACACCTTC.

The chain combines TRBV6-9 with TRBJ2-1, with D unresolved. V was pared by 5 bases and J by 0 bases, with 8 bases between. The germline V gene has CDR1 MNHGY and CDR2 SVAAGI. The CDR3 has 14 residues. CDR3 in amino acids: CASSGQSSYNEQFF. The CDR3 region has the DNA TGTGCCAGCAGTGGGCAAAGCTCCTACAATGAGCAGTTCTTC.

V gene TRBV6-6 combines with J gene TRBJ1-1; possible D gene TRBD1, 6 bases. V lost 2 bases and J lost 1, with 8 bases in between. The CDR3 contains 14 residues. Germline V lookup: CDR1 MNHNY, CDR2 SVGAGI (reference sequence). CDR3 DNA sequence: TGTGCCAGCAGTTACCGACAGGAGAACACTGAAGCTTTCTTT. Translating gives CASSYRQENTEAFF.

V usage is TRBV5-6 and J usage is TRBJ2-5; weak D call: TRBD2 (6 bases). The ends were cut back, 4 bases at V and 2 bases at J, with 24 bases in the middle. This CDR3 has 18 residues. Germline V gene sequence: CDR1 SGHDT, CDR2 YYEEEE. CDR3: CASSARVSPSRGQETQYF. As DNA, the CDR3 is TGTGCCAGCAGCGCTCGGGTCTCTCCTTCCCGGGGGCAAGAGACCCAGTACTTC. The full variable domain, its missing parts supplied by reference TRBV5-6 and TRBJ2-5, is DAGVTQSPTHLIKTRGQQVTLRCSPKSGHDTVSWYQQALGQGPQFIFQYYEEEERQRGNFPDRFSGHQFPNYSSELNVNALLLGDSALYLCASSARVSPSRGQETQYFGPGTRLLVL.

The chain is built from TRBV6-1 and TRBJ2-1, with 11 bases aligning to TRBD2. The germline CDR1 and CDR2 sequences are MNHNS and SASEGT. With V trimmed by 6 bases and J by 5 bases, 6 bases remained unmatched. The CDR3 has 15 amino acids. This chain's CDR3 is CASSQLAGVDNEQFF. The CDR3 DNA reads TGTGCCAGCAGCCAACTAGCGGGGGTAGACAATGAGCAGTTCTTC.

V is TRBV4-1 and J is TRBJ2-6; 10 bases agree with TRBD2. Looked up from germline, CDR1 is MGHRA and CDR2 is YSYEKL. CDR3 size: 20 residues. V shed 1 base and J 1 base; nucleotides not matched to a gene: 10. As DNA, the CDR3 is TGCGCCAGCAGCCAAGTAGGCCTAGCGGGAGCGAAGTCTGGGGCCAACGTCCTGACTTTC. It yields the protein CASSQVGLAGAKSGANVLTF.

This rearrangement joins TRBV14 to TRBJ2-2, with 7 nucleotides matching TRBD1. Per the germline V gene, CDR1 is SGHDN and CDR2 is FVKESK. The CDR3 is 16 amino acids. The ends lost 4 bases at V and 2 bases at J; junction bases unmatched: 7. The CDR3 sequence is CASSLHRGTNTGELFF. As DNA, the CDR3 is TGTGCCAGCAGCCTTCACAGGGGCACCAACACCGGGGAGCTGTTTTTT. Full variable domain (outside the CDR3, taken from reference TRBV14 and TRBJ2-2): EAGVTQFPSHSVIEKGQTVTLRCDPISGHDNLYWYRRVMGKEIKFLLHFVKESKQDESGMPNNRFLAERTGGTYSTLKVQPAELEDSGVYFCASSLHRGTNTGELFFGEGSRLTVL.

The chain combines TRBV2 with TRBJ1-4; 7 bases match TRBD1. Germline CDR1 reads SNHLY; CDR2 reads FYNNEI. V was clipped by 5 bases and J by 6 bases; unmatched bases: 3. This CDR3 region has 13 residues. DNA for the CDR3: TGTGCCAGCAGTCGGGACAGTCATGAAAAACTGTTTTTT. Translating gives CASSRDSHEKLFF.

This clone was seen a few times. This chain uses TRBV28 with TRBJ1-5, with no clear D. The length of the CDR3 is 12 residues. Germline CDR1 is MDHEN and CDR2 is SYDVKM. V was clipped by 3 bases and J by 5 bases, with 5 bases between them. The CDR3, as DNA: TGTGCCAGCAGTTTCTCCGATCAGCCCCAGCATTTT. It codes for CASSFSDQPQHF. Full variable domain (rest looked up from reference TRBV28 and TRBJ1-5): DVKVTQSSRYLVKRTGEKVFLECVQDMDHENMFWYRQDPGLGLRLIYFSYDVKMKEKGDIPEGYSVSREKKERFSLILESASTNQTSMYLCASSFSDQPQHFGDGTRLSIL.

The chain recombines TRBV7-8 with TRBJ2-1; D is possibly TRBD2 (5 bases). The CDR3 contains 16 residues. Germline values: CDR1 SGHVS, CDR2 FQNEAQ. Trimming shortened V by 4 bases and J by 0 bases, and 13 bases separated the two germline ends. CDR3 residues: CASSSPSGSSYNEQFF. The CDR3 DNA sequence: TGTGCCAGCAGCTCACCCTCGGGGAGCTCCTACAATGAGCAGTTCTTC.

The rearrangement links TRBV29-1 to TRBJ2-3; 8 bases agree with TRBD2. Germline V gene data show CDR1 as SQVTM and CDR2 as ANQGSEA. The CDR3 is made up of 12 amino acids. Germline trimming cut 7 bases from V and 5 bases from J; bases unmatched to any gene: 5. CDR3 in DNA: TGCAGCGCTAGCGCGGGGGGAGATACGCAGTATTTT. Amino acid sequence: CSASAGGDTQYF.

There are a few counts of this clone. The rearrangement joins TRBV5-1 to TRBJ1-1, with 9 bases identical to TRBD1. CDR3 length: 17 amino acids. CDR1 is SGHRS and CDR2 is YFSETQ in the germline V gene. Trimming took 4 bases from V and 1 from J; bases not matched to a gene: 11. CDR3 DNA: TGCGCCAGCAGCCAACCCTCGGACAGGGGACGGAACACTGAAGCTTTCTTT. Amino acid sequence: CASSQPSDRGRNTEAFF.

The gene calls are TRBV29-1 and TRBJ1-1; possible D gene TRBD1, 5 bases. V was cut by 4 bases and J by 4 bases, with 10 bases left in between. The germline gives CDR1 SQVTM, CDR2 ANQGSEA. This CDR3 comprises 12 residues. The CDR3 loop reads CSVAGLGTEAFF. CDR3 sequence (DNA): TGCAGCGTTGCAGGGTTGGGCACTGAAGCTTTCTTT.

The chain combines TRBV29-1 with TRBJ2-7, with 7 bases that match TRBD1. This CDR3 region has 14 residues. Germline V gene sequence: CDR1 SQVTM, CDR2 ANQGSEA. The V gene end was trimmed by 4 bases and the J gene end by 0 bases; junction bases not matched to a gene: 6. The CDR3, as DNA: TGCAGCGTTGTGGGAAGGGACAGCTCCTACGAGCAGTACTTC. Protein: CSVVGRDSSYEQYF.

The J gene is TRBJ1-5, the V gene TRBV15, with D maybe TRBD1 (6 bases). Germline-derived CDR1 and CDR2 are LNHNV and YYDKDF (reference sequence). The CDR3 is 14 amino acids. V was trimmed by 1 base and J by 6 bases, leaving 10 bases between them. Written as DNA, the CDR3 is TGTGCCACCAGCAGAGCCCAGGGGCCTCAGCCCCAGCATTTT. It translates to CATSRAQGPQPQHF.

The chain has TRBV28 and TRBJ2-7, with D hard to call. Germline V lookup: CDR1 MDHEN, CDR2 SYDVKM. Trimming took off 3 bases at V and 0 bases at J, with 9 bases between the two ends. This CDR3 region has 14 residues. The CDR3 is CASSFGQVSYEQYF. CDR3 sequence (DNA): TGTGCCAGCAGTTTCGGTCAGGTCTCCTACGAGCAGTACTTC.

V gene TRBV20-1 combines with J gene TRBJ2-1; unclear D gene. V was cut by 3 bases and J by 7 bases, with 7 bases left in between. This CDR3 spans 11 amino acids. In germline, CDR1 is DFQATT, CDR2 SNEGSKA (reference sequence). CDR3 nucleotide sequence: TGCAGTGCTAGTAGCCAAAATGAGCAGTTCTTC. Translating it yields CSASSQNEQFF.

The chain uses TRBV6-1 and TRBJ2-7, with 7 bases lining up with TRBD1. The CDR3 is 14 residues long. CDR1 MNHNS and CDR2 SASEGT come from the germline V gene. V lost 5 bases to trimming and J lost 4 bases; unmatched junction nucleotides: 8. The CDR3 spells CASSRGWDSYEQYF. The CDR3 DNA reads TGTGCCAGCAGTCGGGGTTGGGACAGTTACGAGCAGTACTTC.

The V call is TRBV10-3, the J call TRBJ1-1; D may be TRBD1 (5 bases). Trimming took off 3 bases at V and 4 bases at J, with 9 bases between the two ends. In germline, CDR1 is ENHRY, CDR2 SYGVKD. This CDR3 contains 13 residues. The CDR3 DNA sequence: TGTGCCATCAGTGACGGAGGGGCCACTGAAGCTTTCTTT. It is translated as CAISDGGATEAFF.

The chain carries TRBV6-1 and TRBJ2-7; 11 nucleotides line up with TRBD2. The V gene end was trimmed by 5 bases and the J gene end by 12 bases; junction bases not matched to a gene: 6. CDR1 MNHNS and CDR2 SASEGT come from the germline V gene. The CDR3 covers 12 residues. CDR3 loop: CASSSSGRSWYF. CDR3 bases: TGTGCCAGCAGTTCTAGCGGGAGGTCATGGTACTTC.

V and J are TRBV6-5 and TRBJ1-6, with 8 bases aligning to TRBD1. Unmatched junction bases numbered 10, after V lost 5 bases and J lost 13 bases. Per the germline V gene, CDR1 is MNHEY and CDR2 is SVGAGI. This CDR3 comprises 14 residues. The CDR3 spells CASSGGRQGYPLHF. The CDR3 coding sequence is TGTGCCAGCAGTGGCGGACGACAGGGGTATCCCCTCCACTTT.

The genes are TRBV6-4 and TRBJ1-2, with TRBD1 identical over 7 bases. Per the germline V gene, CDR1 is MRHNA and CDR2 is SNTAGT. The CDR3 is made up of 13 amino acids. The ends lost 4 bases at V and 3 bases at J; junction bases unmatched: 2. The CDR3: CASSGDRDYGYTF. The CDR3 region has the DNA TGTGCCAGCAGTGGCGACAGGGACTATGGCTACACCTTC.

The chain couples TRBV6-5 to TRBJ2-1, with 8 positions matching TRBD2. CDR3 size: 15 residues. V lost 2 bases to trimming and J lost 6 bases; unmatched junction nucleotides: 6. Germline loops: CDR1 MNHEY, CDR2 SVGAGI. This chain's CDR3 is CASSYLPLAGNEQFF. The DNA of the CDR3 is TGTGCCAGCAGTTACCTCCCTCTAGCGGGCAATGAGCAGTTCTTC.

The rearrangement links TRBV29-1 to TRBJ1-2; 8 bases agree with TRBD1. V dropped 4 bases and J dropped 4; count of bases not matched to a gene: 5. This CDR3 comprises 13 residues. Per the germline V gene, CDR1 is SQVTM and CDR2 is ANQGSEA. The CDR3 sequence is CSVAGGVGYGYTF. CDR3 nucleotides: TGCAGCGTTGCAGGGGGCGTAGGCTATGGCTACACCTTC.

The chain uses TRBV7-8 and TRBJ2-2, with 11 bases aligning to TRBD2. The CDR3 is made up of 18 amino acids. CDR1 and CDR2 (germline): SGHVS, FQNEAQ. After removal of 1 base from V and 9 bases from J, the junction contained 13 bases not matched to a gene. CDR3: CASSLEGLAGGPGRELFF. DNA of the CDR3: TGTGCCAGCAGCTTAGAAGGGCTAGCGGGAGGACCGGGACGGGAGCTGTTTTTT.

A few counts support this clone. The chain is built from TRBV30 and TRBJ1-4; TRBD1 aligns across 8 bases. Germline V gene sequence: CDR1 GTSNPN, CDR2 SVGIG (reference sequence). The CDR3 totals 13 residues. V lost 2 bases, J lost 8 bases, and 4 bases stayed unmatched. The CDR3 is CAWSRQGAEKLFF. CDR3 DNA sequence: TGTGCCTGGAGTCGGCAGGGGGCGGAAAAACTGTTTTTT.